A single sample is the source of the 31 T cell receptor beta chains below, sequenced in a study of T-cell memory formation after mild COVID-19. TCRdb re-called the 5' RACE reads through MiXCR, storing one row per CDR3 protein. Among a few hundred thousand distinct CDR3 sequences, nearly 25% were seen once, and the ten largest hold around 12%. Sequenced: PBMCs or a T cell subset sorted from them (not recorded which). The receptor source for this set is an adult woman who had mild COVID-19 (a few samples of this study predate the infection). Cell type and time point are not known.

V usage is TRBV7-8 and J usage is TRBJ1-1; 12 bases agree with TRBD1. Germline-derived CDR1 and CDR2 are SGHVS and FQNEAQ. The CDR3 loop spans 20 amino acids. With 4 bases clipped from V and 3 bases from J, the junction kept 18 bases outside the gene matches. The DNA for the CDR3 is TGTGCCAGCAGCTCAGGGGGCCCGGGACAGGGGGCGCAGTATCACACTGAAGCTTTCTTT. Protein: CASSSGGPGQGAQYHTEAFF.

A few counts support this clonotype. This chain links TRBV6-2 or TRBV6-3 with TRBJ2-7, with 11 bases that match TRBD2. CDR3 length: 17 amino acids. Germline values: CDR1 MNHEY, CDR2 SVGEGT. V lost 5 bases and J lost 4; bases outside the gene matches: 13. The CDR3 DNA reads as TGTGCCAGCAGTACCCCATTAGCGGGAGGGCCGGGATACGAGCAGTACTTC. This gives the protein CASSTPLAGGPGYEQYF.

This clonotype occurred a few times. The CDR3 region is CASSLYRGPGYTF. The CDR3 DNA reads as TGTGCCAGCAGCTTGTACAGGGGACCTGGCTACACCTTC. This chain joins TRBV7-2 and TRBJ1-2; 7 bases map to TRBD1. The germline V gene encodes CDR1 SGHTA and CDR2 FQGNSA. CDR3 length equals 13 residues. With V trimmed by 3 bases and J by 7 bases, 5 bases remained unmatched.

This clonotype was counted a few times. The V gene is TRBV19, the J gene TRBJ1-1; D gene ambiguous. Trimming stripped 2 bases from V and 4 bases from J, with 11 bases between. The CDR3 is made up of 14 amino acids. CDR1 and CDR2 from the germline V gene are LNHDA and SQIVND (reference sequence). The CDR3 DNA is TGTGCCAGTAGTATAACCGGCGGGAGCACTGAAGCTTTCTTT. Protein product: CASSITGGSTEAFF.

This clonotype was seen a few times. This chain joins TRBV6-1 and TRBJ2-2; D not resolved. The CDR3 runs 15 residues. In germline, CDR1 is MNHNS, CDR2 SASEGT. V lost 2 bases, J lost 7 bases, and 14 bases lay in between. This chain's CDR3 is CASSESSPWGGELFF. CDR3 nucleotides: TGTGCCAGCAGTGAATCCTCCCCTTGGGGCGGGGAGCTGTTTTTT.

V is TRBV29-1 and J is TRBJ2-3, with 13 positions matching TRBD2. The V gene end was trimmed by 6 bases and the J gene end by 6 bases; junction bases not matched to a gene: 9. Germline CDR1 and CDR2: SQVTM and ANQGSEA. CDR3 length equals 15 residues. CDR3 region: CSVDGLAGDFDTQYF. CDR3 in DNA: TGCAGCGTCGACGGACTAGCGGGAGATTTTGATACGCAGTATTTT.

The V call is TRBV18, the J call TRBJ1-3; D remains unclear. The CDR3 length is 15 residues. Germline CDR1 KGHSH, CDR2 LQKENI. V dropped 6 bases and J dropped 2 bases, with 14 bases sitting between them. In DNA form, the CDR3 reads TGTGCCAGCTCGCCCGACCAAGGCCCTGGAAACACCATATATTTT. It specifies CASSPDQGPGNTIYF.

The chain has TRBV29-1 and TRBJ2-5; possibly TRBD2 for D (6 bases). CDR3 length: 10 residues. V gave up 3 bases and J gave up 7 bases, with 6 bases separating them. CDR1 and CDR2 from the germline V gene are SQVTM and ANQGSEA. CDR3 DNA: TGCAGCGTTGAGGAGGGGACCCAGTACTTC. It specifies CSVEEGTQYF.

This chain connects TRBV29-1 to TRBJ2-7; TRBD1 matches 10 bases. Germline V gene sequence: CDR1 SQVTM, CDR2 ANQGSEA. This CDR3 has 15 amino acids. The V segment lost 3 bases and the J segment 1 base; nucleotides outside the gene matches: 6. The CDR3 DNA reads TGCAGCGTTGAGAGGTGGGACAGGGGATCCTACGAGCAGTACTTC. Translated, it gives CSVERWDRGSYEQYF.

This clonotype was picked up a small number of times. The CDR3 spells CASTDFSYEQYF. The CDR3 nucleotides are TGTGCCTCAACGGACTTCTCCTACGAGCAGTACTTC. V and J are TRBV7-9 and TRBJ2-7, with D maybe TRBD2 (5 bases). The CDR3 runs 12 residues. CDR1 is SEHNR and CDR2 is FQNEAQ in the germline V gene (reference sequence). Trimming took off 11 bases at V and 0 bases at J, with 11 bases between the two ends. Using reference TRBV7-9 and TRBJ2-7 for the parts outside the CDR3, the full variable domain is DTGVSQNPRHKITKRGQNVTFRCDPISEHNRLYWYRQTLGQGPEFLTYFQNEAQLEKSRLLSDRFSAERPKGSFSTLEIQRTEQGDSAMYLCASTDFSYEQYFGPGTRLTVT.

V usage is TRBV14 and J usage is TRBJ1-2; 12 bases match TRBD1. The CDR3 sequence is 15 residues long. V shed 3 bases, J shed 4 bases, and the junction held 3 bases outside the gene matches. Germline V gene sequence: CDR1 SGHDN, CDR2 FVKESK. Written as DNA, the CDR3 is TGTGCCAGCAGCCACGGGACAGGGGGCGGCTATGGCTACACCTTC. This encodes CASSHGTGGGYGYTF.

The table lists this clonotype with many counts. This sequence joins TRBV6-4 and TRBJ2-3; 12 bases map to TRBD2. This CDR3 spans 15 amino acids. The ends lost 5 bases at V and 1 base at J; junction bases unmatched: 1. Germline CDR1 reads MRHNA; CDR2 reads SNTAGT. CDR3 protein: CASSRTSGGTDTQYF. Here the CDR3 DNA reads TGTGCCAGCAGTCGGACTAGCGGGGGCACAGATACGCAGTATTTT.

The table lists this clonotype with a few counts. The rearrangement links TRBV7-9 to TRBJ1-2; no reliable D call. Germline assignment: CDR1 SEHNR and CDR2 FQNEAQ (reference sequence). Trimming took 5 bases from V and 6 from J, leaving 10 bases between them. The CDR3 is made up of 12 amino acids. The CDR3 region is CASSLDGDGYTF. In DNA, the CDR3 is TGTGCCAGCAGCCTAGATGGGGATGGCTACACCTTC.

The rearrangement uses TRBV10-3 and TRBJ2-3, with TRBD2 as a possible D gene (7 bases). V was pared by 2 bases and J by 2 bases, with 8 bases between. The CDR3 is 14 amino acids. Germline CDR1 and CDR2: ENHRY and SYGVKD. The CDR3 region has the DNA TGTGCCATCAGTGAGGGGGGGGCCACAGATACGCAGTATTTT. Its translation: CAISEGGATDTQYF.

The CDR3 here is CASSALGGISEAFF. The CDR3 coding sequence is TGTGCCAGCAGCGCCCTCGGGGGGATTTCCGAAGCTTTCTTT. This chain joins TRBV9 and TRBJ1-1; a weak D match, TRBD1 (5 bases). CDR1 SGDLS and CDR2 YYNGEE come from the germline V gene. V lost 3 bases to trimming and J lost 8 bases, with 17 bases between them. This CDR3 is 14 amino acids long.

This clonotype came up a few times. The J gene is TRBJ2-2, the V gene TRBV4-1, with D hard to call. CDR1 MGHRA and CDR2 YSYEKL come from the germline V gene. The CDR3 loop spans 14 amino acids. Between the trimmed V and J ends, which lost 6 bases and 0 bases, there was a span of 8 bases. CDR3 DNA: TGCGCCAGCAGTCTGCAGGCGAACACCGGGGAGCTGTTTTTT. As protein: CASSLQANTGELFF.

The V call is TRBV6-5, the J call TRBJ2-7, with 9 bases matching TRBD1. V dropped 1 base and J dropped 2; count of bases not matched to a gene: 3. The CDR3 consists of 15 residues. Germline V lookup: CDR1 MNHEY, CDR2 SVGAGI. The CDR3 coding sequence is TGTGCCAGCAGTTACTTAGGGACAGGGACCTACGAGCAGTACTTC. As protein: CASSYLGTGTYEQYF.

The CDR3: CASGLVAGGRNTQYF. The CDR3 region has the DNA TGTGCTAGTGGTTTGGTAGCGGGAGGTCGAAATACGCAGTATTTT. The chain carries TRBV12-5 and TRBJ2-3; 9 nucleotides agree with TRBD2. Germline V lookup: CDR1 LGHNT, CDR2 FRNRAP. V was clipped by 0 bases and J by 7 bases; unmatched bases: 5. CDR3 length: 15 residues.

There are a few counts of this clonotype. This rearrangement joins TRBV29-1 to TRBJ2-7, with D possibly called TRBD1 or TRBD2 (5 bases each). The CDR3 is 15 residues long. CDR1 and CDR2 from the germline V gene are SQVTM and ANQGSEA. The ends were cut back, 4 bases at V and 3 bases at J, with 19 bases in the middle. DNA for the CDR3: TGCAGCGTTGCCCAAACCCGGGACGGGATCTACGAGCAGTACTTC. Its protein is CSVAQTRDGIYEQYF.

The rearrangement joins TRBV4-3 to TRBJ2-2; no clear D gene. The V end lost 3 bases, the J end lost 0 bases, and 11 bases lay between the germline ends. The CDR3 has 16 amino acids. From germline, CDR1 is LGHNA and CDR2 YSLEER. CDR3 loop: CASSHSPTTNTGELFF. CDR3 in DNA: TGCGCCAGCAGCCATTCTCCCACAACGAACACCGGGGAGCTGTTTTTT.

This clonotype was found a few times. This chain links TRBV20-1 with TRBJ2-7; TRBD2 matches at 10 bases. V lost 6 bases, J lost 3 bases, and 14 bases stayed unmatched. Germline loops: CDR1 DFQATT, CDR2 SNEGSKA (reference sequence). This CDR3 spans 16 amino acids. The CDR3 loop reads CSAPRPGLAPHYEQYF. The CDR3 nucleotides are TGCAGTGCCCCCCGACCGGGACTAGCGCCGCACTACGAGCAGTACTTC.

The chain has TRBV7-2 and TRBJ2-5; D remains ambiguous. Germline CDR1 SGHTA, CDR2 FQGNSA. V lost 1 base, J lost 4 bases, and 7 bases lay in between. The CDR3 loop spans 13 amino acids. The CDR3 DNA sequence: TGTGCCAGCAGCTTAGACGTCGGAGAGACCCAGTACTTC. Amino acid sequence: CASSLDVGETQYF.

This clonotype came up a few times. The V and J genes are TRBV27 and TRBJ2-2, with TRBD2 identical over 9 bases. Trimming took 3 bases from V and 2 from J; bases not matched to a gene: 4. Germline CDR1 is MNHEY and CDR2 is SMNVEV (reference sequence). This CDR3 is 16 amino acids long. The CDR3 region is CASSFRLAANTGELFF. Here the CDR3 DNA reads TGTGCCAGCAGTTTTAGACTAGCGGCCAACACCGGGGAGCTGTTTTTT.

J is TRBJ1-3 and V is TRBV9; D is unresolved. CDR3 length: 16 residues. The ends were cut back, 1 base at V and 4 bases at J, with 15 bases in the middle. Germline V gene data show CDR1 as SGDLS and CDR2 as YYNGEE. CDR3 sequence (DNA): TGTGCCAGCAGCGTAACTCCCGAGGCTGGAGGAAACACCATATATTTT. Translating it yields CASSVTPEAGGNTIYF. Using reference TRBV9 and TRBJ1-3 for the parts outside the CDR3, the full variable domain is DSGVTQTPKHLITATGQRVTLRCSPRSGDLSVYWYQQSLDQGLQFLIQYYNGEERAKGNILERFSAQQFPDLHSELNLSSLELGDSALYFCASSVTPEAGGNTIYFGEGSWLTVV.

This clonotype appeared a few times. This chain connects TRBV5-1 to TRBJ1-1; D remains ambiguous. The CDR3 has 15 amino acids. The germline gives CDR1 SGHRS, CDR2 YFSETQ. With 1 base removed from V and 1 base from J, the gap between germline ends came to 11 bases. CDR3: CASSLIGSQNTEAFF. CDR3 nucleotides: TGCGCCAGCAGCTTGATAGGCAGTCAGAACACTGAAGCTTTCTTT.

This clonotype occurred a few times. This chain's CDR3 is CSVYDTSNTEAFF. The CDR3 DNA is TGCAGCGTTTATGACACCTCGAACACTGAAGCTTTCTTT. This chain uses TRBV29-1 with TRBJ1-1, with no clear D. V dropped 5 bases and J dropped 1 base, with 11 bases sitting between them. CDR3 length equals 13 residues. Germline assignment: CDR1 SQVTM and CDR2 ANQGSEA.

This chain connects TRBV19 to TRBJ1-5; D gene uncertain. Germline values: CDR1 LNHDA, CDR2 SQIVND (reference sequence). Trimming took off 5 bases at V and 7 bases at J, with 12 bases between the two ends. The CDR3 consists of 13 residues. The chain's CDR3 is CASSPDRVQPQHF. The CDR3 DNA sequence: TGTGCCAGTAGTCCCGATCGGGTCCAGCCCCAGCATTTT.

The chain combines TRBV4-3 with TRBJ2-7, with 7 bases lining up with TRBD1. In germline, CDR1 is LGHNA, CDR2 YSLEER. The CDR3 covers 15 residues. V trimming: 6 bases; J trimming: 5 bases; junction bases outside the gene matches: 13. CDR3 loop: CASRHVTGAQDEQYF. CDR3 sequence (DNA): TGCGCCAGCAGACACGTCACAGGGGCCCAGGACGAGCAGTACTTC.

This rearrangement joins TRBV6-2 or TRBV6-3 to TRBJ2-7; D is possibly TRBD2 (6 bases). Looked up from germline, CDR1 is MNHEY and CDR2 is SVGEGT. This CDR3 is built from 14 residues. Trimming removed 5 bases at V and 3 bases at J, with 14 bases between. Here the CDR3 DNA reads TGTGCCAGCAGTCTCAGGGCGGGACTCTACGAGCAGTACTTC. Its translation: CASSLRAGLYEQYF.

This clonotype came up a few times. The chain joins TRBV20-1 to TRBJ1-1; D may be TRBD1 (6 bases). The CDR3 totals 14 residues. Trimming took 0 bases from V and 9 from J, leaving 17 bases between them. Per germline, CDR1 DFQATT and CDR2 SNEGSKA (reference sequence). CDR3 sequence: CSARDGQQRGQAFF. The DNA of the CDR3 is TGCAGTGCTAGAGATGGACAGCAGAGGGGACAAGCTTTCTTT.

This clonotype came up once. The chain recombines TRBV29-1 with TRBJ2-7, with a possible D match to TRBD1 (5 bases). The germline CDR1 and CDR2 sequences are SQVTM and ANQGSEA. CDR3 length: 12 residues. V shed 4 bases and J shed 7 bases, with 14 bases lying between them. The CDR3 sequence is CSVVSGSGEQYF. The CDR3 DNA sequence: TGCAGCGTTGTGTCAGGGTCTGGTGAGCAGTACTTC.